This T cell receptor (beta chain) was sequenced during a study of T cell repertoires in aging, cancer and after chemotherapy. Study as a whole: About 8.9 million TCR reads made up the full dataset.

Study-wide results and limits: Rebound thymic output was suggested by rising median generation probability during chemotherapy in each cancer cohort.

This clonotype turned up a few times. Its antigen remains unidentified. The CDR3 extends over 14 amino acids. With 6 bases removed from V and 0 bases from J, the gap between germline ends came to 10 bases. The template was genomic DNA from peripheral blood, not RNA. Rearranged V-D-J TRB sequences were amplified with a mixed TRB-A/B primer pool. TCRdb analysed the multiplex PCR reads with MiXCR anew, one entry per CDR3 protein. The repertoire holds around 12,000 distinct CDR3 sequences, less than 40% seen once, with less than 8.5% in the top ten. The sequencing input was blood. The origin of this receptor is a human donor in good health. The donor label of this sample is uncertain. The V gene is TRBV12-3 or TRBV12-4, the J gene TRBJ2-3; D is ambiguous. The CDR3 DNA is TGTGCCAGCAGCCCCTCCCATAGCACAGATACGCAGTATTTT. Translation gives CASSPSHSTDTQYF.